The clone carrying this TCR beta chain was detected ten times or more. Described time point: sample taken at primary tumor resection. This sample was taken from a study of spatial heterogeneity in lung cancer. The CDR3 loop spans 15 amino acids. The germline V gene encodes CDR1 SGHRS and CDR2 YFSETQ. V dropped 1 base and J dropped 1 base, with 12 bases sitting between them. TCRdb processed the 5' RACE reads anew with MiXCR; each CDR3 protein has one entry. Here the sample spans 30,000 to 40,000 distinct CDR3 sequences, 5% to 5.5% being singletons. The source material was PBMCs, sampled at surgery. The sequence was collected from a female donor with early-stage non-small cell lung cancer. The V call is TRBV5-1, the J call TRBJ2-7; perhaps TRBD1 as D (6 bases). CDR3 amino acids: CASSLLGGKSYEQYF. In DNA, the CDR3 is TGCGCCAGCAGCTTGTTAGGGGGAAAATCCTACGAGCAGTACTTC.